The 27 T cell receptor beta chains presented below share a single source sample, sequenced in a study of technical replicates of blood from several donors (dated by TCRdb to about 2017). Receptor amplification or capture employed the immunoSEQ multiplex PCR assay. TCRdb limited this immuneACCESS table to in-frame rearrangements with V and J called. A share of clones is missing; checked studies link under half to unresolved V genes, and the rest is unexplained. The sample table holds 70,000 to 95,000 clones, of which around 97% were seen once. The ten largest make up 0.25% to 0.3% of the sample. The specimen sequenced was T cells isolated from PBMCs. These receptors all come from a human donor in good health.

The rearrangement joins TRBV6-5 to TRBJ2-2; TRBD2 matches at 7 bases. This CDR3 comprises 15 residues. V was pared by 5 bases and J by 1 base, with 4 bases of the junction left unmatched. Germline CDR1 reads MNHEY; CDR2 reads SVGAGI. The CDR3 bases are TGTGCCAGCAGTCCTCTAGCGGTGAACACCGGGGAGCTGTTTTTT. Amino acid sequence: CASSPLAVNTGELFF.

The V gene is TRBV28, the J gene TRBJ1-2; the match to TRBD1 covers 7 bases. Trimming took 9 bases from V and 4 from J; bases not matched to a gene: 8. Germline CDR1 and CDR2: MDHEN and SYDVKM. CDR3 size: 13 residues. CDR3 sequence: CASLQGTGYGYTF. The CDR3 nucleotides read TGTGCCAGTTTACAGGGGACGGGCTATGGCTACACCTTC.

This chain uses TRBV5-1 with TRBJ1-1; D unresolved. The CDR3 extends over 12 amino acids. V lost 10 bases to trimming and J lost 5 bases, with 15 bases between them. CDR1 SGHRS and CDR2 YFSETQ come from the germline V gene. The CDR3 coding sequence is TGCGCCCCCCGCCCGGGTAAGACTGAAGCTTTCTTT. It specifies CAPRPGKTEAFF.

The chain carries TRBV28 and TRBJ2-7, with D possibly being TRBD2 (6 bases). Germline loops: CDR1 MDHEN, CDR2 SYDVKM. The CDR3 totals 12 residues. Deletions cut 1 base from V and 6 bases from J, with 7 bases between. As DNA, the CDR3 is TGTGCCAGCAGTTTATTGGGGGGCGAGCAGTACTTC. It codes for CASSLLGGEQYF. The variable domain in full, completed from reference TRBV28 and TRBJ2-7, reads DVKVTQSSRYLVKRTGEKVFLECVQDMDHENMFWYRQDPGLGLRLIYFSYDVKMKEKGDIPEGYSVSREKKERFSLILESASTNQTSMYLCASSLLGGEQYFGPGTRLTVT.

The chain combines TRBV9 with TRBJ1-4; D gene uncertain. CDR1 and CDR2 from the germline V gene are SGDLS and YYNGEE. V shed 4 bases and J shed 8 bases, with 15 bases lying between them. There are 14 residues in the CDR3. DNA for the CDR3: TGTGCCAGCAGCCAAGACGGACTCGGGGAAAAACTGTTTTTT. Protein: CASSQDGLGEKLFF.

The chain joins TRBV5-1 to TRBJ1-1; a weak D match, TRBD1 (5 bases). Germline V gene data show CDR1 as SGHRS and CDR2 as YFSETQ. Trimming shortened V by 1 base and J by 11 bases, and 12 bases separated the two germline ends. This CDR3 has 12 residues. CDR3 sequence (DNA): TGCGCCAGCAGCTTGTCGGGGGTAGGGGCTTTCTTT. Amino acid sequence: CASSLSGVGAFF.

This chain uses TRBV6-5 with TRBJ2-1; 7 bases agree with TRBD1. Germline loops: CDR1 MNHEY, CDR2 SVGAGI. This CDR3 is built from 13 residues. J was trimmed by 9 bases and V by 6 bases; bases with no gene match: 8. As DNA, the CDR3 is TGTGCCAGCAGCCGACAGGGTTTAAGTGAGCAGTTCTTC. Translating gives CASSRQGLSEQFF.

The chain joins TRBV4-3 to TRBJ2-2; 9 positions agree with TRBD2. Germline trimming cut 4 bases from V and 5 bases from J; bases unmatched to any gene: 5. Germline loops: CDR1 LGHNA, CDR2 YSLEER. This CDR3 is 15 amino acids long. The CDR3 sequence: CASSRAAGGTGELFF. The CDR3 nucleotides are TGCGCCAGCAGCCGCGCCGCGGGGGGGACCGGGGAGCTGTTTTTT.

This rearrangement joins TRBV19 to TRBJ2-7, with 10 bases matching TRBD2. The length of the CDR3 is 14 residues. With 2 bases clipped from V and 4 bases from J, the junction kept 2 bases outside the gene matches. Germline V lookup: CDR1 LNHDA, CDR2 SQIVND (reference sequence). The CDR3, as DNA: TGTGCCAGTAGTATACTAGCGGGAGAGTACGAGCAGTACTTC. Its protein is CASSILAGEYEQYF.

This chain links TRBV9 with TRBJ2-6; a weak D match, TRBD1 (6 bases). Trimming took off 4 bases at V and 4 bases at J, with 12 bases between the two ends. Germline V gene lookup returns CDR1 SGDLS and CDR2 YYNGEE. The CDR3 totals 15 residues. This chain's CDR3 is CASSPGAGGANVLTF. CDR3 DNA: TGTGCCAGCAGCCCAGGGGCCGGCGGGGCCAACGTCCTGACTTTC.

The V and J genes are TRBV28 and TRBJ2-1, with TRBD2 matching 10 bases. Losses at the gene ends were 10 bases for V and 9 bases for J; bases not matched to a gene: 21. Germline V gene lookup returns CDR1 MDHEN and CDR2 SYDVKM. This CDR3 is built from 17 residues. The CDR3 coding sequence is TGTGCCACCTGCCCCTCGGGTCGGCTAGCGGGAGTAGCTGAGCAGTTCTTC. Its translation: CATCPSGRLAGVAEQFF.

The chain couples TRBV2 to TRBJ1-2; D is ambiguous. The V end was cut by 1 base, the J end by 4 bases, with 4 bases between. Germline V gives CDR1 SNHLY, CDR2 FYNNEI. The CDR3 spans 12 residues. In nucleotides, the CDR3 is TGTGCCAGCAGTGAAGACAGCTATGGCTACACCTTC. Translating it yields CASSEDSYGYTF.

The chain is built from TRBV27 and TRBJ2-2; D is uncertain. CDR1 is MNHEY and CDR2 is SMNVEV in the germline V gene (reference sequence). V was shortened by 6 bases and J by 6 bases, with 5 bases between the two germline ends. The CDR3 covers 11 residues. CDR3 in DNA: TGTGCCAGCAGCCAATCCGGGGAGCTGTTTTTT. Translation: CASSQSGELFF.

The DNA of the CDR3 is TGTGCCAGTAGTATAACAGTCCACTATGGCTACACCTTC. Its protein product is CASSITVHYGYTF. V usage is TRBV19 and J usage is TRBJ1-2; unclear D gene. The V gene's germline CDR1 is LNHDA and CDR2 SQIVND (reference sequence). The CDR3 sequence is 13 residues long. Trimming removed 2 bases at V and 3 bases at J, with 7 bases between.

The rearrangement uses TRBV7-3 and TRBJ2-7; 10 bases match TRBD1. The V and J ends lost 5 bases and 2 bases, in that order; junction bases with no gene match: 3. CDR3 length: 14 residues. CDR1 is SGHTA and CDR2 is FQGTGA in the germline V gene. The CDR3 nucleotides are TGTGCCAGCAGCAAGGGACAGGGGCCCTACGAGCAGTACTTC. The encoded protein is CASSKGQGPYEQYF.

This chain uses TRBV4-1 with TRBJ2-7, with D possibly matching TRBD2 (6 bases). CDR1 is MGHRA, CDR2 YSYEKL, per germline. CDR3 length: 14 amino acids. Between the trimmed V and J ends, which lost 4 bases and 1 base, there was a span of 11 bases. The CDR3 loop reads CASSLSGASYEQYF. CDR3 DNA sequence: TGCGCCAGCAGCCTTTCGGGAGCTTCCTACGAGCAGTACTTC.

J is TRBJ2-1 and V is TRBV5-1, with D perhaps matching TRBD2 (6 bases). This CDR3 is 14 amino acids long. CDR1 SGHRS and CDR2 YFSETQ come from the germline V gene. Trimming took 6 bases from V and 4 from J, leaving 14 bases between them. CDR3 sequence: CASMQAGPYNEQFF. CDR3 sequence (DNA): TGCGCCAGCATGCAAGCGGGCCCTTACAATGAGCAGTTCTTC.

This chain joins TRBV10-3 and TRBJ1-1; D is perhaps TRBD1 (6 bases). The CDR3 length is 14 residues. V was pared by 6 bases and J by 1 base, with 12 bases between. Per the germline V gene, CDR1 is ENHRY and CDR2 is SYGVKD. CDR3 region: CAIRDSNSNTEAFF. In DNA, the CDR3 is TGTGCCATCAGGGACAGTAACTCGAACACTGAAGCTTTCTTT.

The chain uses TRBV18 and TRBJ1-3, with 8 bases identical to TRBD1. V shed 1 base and J 0 bases; nucleotides not matched to a gene: 5. The CDR3 spans 17 residues. Per the germline V gene, CDR1 is KGHSH and CDR2 is LQKENI. CDR3 in amino acids: CASSPLQGVNSGNTIYF. The CDR3 DNA follows: TGTGCCAGCTCACCACTACAGGGGGTTAACTCTGGAAACACCATATATTTT.

The rearrangement uses TRBV6-5 and TRBJ2-7; 8 bases match TRBD1. J lost 4 bases, V lost 0 bases, and 5 bases had no gene match. Per germline, CDR1 MNHEY and CDR2 SVGAGI. The CDR3 is 15 residues long. The CDR3 is CASSYSARGPYEQYF. The CDR3 DNA sequence: TGTGCCAGCAGTTACTCCGCCAGGGGGCCTTACGAGCAGTACTTC.

The chain has TRBV7-9 and TRBJ2-5, with 12 bases fitting TRBD2. Germline-derived CDR1 and CDR2 are SEHNR and FQNEAQ (reference sequence). V shed 3 bases, J shed 1 base, and the junction held 3 bases outside the gene matches. The CDR3 is 16 amino acids. CDR3 bases: TGTGCCAGCAGCTTGGGACTAGCGGGCATCCAAGAGACCCAGTACTTC. This gives the protein CASSLGLAGIQETQYF.

This chain joins TRBV6-5 and TRBJ1-2; D may be TRBD1 (6 bases). Trimming left V 8 bases short and J 4 bases short, with 14 bases between. CDR1 MNHEY and CDR2 SVGAGI come from the germline V gene. The CDR3 totals 13 residues. CDR3 protein: CASWSGALYGYTF. The CDR3 bases are TGTGCCAGCTGGTCAGGGGCTCTCTATGGCTACACCTTC.

The J gene is TRBJ2-7, the V gene TRBV5-4, with TRBD1 matching over 10 bases. Trimming removed 0 bases from V and 6 bases from J; junction bases left unmatched: 3. The CDR3 runs 14 residues. Germline CDR1 and CDR2: SGHNT and YYREEE (reference sequence). CDR3 coding DNA: TGTGCCAGCAGCTTGGACCGGACAGGGGGCGAGCAGTACTTC. Encoded protein: CASSLDRTGGEQYF.

This chain's CDR3 is CASSEGAGSVGEPQHF. The CDR3 DNA sequence: TGTGCCAGCAGTGAAGGCGCCGGATCGGTCGGGGAGCCCCAGCATTTT. The chain has TRBV2 and TRBJ1-5; no firm D call. Germline CDR1 and CDR2: SNHLY and FYNNEI. The V end lost 1 base, the J end lost 8 bases, and 18 bases lay between the germline ends. This CDR3 contains 16 residues.

The genes are TRBV28 and TRBJ2-4; 7 bases align to TRBD1. Germline V lookup: CDR1 MDHEN, CDR2 SYDVKM. CDR3 length: 17 amino acids. V gave up 6 bases and J gave up 0 bases; unmatched junction bases: 11. The CDR3 DNA reads as TGTGCCAGCAGGATCCCGGGACAGCTATTAGCCAAAAACATTCAGTACTTC. Its translation: CASRIPGQLLAKNIQYF.

The chain combines TRBV2 with TRBJ2-3, with D possibly matching TRBD1 (6 bases). Per germline, CDR1 SNHLY and CDR2 FYNNEI. With 8 bases removed from V and 3 bases from J, the gap between germline ends came to 9 bases. The length of the CDR3 is 12 residues. CDR3 nucleotide sequence: TGTGCCAGCCTCCAGGGGACAGATACGCAGTATTTT. Encoded protein: CASLQGTDTQYF.

V usage is TRBV11-1 and J usage is TRBJ2-7; D is possibly TRBD1 (6 bases). This CDR3 spans 14 amino acids. Trimming took off 5 bases at V and 3 bases at J, with 14 bases between the two ends. Germline V gene sequence: CDR1 SGHAT, CDR2 FQDESV (reference sequence). As DNA, the CDR3 is TGTGCCAGCAGCCTCTCCAGGGGCGACTACGAGCAGTACTTC. This sequence encodes CASSLSRGDYEQYF.